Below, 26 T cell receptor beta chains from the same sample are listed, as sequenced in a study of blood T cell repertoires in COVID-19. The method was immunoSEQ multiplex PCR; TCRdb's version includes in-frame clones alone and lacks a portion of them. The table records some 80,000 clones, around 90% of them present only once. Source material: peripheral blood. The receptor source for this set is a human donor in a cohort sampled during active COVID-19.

The CDR3 bases are TGTGCCAGCAGCACAGATGGTGATGGCTACACCTTC. This translates into CASSTDGDGYTF. The chain is built from TRBV21-1 and TRBJ1-2; the table's D gene call, TRBD1, was not cross checked with the DNA. TRBV21-1 is a pseudogene. The CDR3 consists of 12 residues.

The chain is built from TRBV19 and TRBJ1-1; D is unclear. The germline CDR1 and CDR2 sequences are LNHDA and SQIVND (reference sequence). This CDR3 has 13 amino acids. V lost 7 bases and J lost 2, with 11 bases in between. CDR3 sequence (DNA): TGTGCCAGTACTTACGGGTCAAACACTGAAGCTTTCTTT. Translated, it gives CASTYGSNTEAFF.

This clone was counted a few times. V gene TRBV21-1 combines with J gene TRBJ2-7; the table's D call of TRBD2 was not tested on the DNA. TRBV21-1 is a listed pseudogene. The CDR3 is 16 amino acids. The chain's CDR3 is CASSKATSGDHYEQYF. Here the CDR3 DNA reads TGTGCCAGCAGCAAAGCGACTAGCGGGGACCACTACGAGCAGTACTTC.

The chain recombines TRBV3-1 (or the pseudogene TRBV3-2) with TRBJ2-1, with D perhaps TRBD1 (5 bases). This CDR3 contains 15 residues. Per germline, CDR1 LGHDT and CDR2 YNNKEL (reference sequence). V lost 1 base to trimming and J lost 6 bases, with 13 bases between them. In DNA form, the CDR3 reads TGTGCCAGCAGCCAAGGGACCCAGGGCTCCAATGAGCAGTTCTTC. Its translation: CASSQGTQGSNEQFF.

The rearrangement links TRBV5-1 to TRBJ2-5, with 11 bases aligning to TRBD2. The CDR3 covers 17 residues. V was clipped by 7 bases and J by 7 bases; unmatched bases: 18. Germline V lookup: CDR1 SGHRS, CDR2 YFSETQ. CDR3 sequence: CASQPIAGGMGAGTQYF. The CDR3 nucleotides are TGCGCCAGCCAGCCCATAGCGGGAGGGATGGGGGCCGGGACCCAGTACTTC.

The CDR3 loop is CASSGGQGVAGELFF. The CDR3, as DNA: TGTGCCAGCAGCGGGGGCCAAGGGGTAGCCGGGGAGCTGTTTTTT. The rearrangement links TRBV9 to TRBJ2-2, with D maybe TRBD1 (5 bases). The V end lost 3 bases, the J end lost 6 bases, and 15 bases lay between the germline ends. The CDR3 covers 15 residues. Per germline, CDR1 SGDLS and CDR2 YYNGEE.

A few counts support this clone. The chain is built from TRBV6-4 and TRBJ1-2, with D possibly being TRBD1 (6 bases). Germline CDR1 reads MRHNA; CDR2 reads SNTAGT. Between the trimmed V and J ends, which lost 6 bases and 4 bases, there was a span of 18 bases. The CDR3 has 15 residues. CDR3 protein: CASSRQAGGGYGYTF. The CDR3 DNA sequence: TGTGCCAGCAGCCGACAGGCCGGCGGGGGCTATGGCTACACCTTC.

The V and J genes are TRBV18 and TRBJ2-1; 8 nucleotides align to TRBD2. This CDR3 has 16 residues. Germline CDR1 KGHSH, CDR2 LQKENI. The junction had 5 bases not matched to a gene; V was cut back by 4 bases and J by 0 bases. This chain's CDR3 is CASSLVAGRSYNEQFF. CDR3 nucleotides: TGTGCCAGCTCACTGGTAGCGGGACGCTCCTACAATGAGCAGTTCTTC.

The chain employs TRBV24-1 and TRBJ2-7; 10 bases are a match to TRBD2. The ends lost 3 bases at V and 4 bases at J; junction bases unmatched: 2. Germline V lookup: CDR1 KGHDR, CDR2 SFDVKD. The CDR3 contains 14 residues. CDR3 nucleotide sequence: TGTGCCACCAGTGATCCACTAGCGGGGTACGAGCAGTACTTC. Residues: CATSDPLAGYEQYF.

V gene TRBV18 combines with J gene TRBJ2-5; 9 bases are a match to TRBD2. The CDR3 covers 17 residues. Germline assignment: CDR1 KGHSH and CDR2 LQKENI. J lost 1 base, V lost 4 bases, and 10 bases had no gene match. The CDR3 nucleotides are TGTGCCAGCTCACGAAGCGGGAGCGGGGGGCCCCAAGAGACCCAGTACTTC. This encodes CASSRSGSGGPQETQYF.

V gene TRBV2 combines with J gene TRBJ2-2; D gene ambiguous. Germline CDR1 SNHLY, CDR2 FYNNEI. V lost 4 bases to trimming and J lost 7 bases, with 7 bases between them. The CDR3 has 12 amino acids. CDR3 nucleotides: TGTGCCAGCAGTGTGAGCCTCGGGGAGCTGTTTTTT. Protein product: CASSVSLGELFF.

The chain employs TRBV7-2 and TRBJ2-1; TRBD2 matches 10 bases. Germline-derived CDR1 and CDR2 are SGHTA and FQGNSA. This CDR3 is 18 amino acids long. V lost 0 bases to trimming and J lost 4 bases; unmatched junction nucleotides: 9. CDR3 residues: CASSLARLAGGGYNEQFF. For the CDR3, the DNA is TGTGCCAGCAGCTTAGCCAGACTAGCGGGTGGGGGATACAATGAGCAGTTCTTC. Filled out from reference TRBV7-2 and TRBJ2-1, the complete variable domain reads GAGVSQSPSNKVTEKGKDVELRCDPISGHTALYWYRQSLGQGLEFLIYFQGNSAPDKSGLPSDRFSAERTGGSVSTLTIQRTQQEDSAVYLCASSLARLAGGGYNEQFFGPGTRLTVL.

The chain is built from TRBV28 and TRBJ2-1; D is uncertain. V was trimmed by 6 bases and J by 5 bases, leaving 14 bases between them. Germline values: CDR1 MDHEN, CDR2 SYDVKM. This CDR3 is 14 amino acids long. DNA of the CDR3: TGTGCCAGCAGGGTATCGGGTTTCAACAATGAGCAGTTCTTC. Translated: CASRVSGFNNEQFF.

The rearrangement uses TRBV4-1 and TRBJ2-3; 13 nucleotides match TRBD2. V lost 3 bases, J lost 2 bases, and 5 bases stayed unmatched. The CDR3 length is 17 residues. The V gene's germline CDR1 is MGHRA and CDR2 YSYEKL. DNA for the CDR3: TGCGCCAGCAGCCAGGGACTAGCGGGATCAGCCACAGATACGCAGTATTTT. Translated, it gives CASSQGLAGSATDTQYF.

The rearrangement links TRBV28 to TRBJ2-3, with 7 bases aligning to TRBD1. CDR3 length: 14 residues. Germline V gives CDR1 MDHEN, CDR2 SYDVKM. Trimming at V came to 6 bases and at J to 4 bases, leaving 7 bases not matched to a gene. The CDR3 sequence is CASRQTGMADTQYF. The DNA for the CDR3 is TGTGCCAGCAGACAGACAGGGATGGCAGATACGCAGTATTTT.

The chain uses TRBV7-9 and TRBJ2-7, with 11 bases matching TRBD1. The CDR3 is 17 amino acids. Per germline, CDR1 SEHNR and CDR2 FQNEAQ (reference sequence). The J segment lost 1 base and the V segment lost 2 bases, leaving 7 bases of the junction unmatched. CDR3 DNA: TGTGCCAGCAGCTTACCACGGACAGGGGGCTCGTCCTACGAGCAGTACTTC. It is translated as CASSLPRTGGSSYEQYF.

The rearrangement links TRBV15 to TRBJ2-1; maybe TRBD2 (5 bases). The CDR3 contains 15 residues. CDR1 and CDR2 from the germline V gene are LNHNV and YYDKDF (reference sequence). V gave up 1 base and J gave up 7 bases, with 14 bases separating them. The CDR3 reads CATSRVDAGWNEQFF. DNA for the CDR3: TGTGCCACCAGCAGAGTAGACGCGGGTTGGAATGAGCAGTTCTTC.

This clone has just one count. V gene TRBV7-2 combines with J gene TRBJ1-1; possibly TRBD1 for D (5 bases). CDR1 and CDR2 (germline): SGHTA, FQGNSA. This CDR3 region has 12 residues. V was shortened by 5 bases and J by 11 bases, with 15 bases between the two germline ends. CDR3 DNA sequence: TGTGCCAGCAGCCCACAGGTATCAGGGGCTTTCTTT. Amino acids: CASSPQVSGAFF.

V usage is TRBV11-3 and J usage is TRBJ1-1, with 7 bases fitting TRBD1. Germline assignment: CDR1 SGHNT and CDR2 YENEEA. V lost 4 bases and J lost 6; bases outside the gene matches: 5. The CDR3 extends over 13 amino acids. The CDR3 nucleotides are TGTGCCAGCAGCTATGACAGGGACTCTGAAGCTTTCTTT. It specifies CASSYDRDSEAFF.

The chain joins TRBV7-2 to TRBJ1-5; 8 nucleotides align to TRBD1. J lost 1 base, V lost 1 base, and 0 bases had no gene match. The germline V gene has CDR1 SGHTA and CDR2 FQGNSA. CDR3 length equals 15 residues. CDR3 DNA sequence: TGTGCCAGCAGCTTAGGGACAGGGAGCAATCAGCCCCAGCATTTT. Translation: CASSLGTGSNQPQHF.

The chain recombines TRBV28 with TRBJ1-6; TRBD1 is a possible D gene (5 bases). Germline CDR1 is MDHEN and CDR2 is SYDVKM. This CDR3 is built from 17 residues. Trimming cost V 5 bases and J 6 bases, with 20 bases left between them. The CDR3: CASSESRVWVSNSPLHF. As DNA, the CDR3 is TGTGCCAGCAGTGAATCCAGGGTGTGGGTCAGTAATTCACCCCTCCACTTT.

The CDR3 nucleotides are TGTGCCATCAGTGAGTCTTCAGGGGACCCTGAAGCTTTCTTT. Translation gives CAISESSGDPEAFF. This chain uses TRBV10-3 with TRBJ1-1; perhaps TRBD1 as D (6 bases). This CDR3 spans 14 amino acids. The germline V gene has CDR1 ENHRY and CDR2 SYGVKD. V was pared by 0 bases and J by 6 bases, with 11 bases between.

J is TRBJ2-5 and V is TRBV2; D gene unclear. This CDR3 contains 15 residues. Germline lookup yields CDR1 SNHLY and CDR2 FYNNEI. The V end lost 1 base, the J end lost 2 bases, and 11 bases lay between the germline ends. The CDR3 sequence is CASSEGSRSQETQYF. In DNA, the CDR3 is TGTGCCAGCAGTGAAGGGTCGAGGAGTCAAGAGACCCAGTACTTC.

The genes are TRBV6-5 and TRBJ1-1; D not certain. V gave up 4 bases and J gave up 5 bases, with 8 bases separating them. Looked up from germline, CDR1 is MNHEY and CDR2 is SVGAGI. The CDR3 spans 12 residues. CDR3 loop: CASSSGGTEAFF. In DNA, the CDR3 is TGTGCCAGCAGTTCTGGAGGGACTGAAGCTTTCTTT.

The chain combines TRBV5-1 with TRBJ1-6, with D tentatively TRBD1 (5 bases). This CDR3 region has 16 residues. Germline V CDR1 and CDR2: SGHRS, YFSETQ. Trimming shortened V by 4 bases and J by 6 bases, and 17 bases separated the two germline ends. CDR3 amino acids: CASSPRLGGSNSPLHF. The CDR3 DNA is TGCGCCAGCAGCCCCCGTCTCGGGGGAAGTAATTCACCCCTCCACTTT.

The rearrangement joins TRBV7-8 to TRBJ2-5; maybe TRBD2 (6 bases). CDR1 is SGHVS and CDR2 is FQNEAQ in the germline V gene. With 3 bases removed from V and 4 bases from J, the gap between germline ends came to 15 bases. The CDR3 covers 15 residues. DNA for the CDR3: TGTGCCAGCAGCTTTTCGGGGGTGGTTCGAGAGACCCAGTACTTC. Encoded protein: CASSFSGVVRETQYF.